This T cell receptor (beta chain) was sequenced in a study of CD8+ T cells in alopecia areata. Whole-study results and caveats: Clonality in lesional scalp, especially alopecia totalis/universalis, exceeded that of normal scalp. Normal skin's resident alphabeta T cells are sequenced alongside lesional scalp T cells.

Sequencing templates came from extracted RNA that was reverse transcribed into cDNA. Measured with immunoSEQ multiplex PCR; TCRdb has only the in-frame clones, and not every one. In the table there are some 96,000 clones, roughly three fifths of which are singletons. To note about this clone: Its cognate antigen is unknown.

The CDR3 contains 18 residues. Germline V gene sequence: CDR1 MDHEN, CDR2 SYDVKM. J was trimmed by 0 bases and V by 2 bases; bases with no gene match: 10. Treatment: oral pan-JAK inhibitor, 5-10 mg twice daily. The sorting of PBMCs gave CD4+ and CD8+ T cells. The chain is built from TRBV28 and TRBJ1-5, with 7 bases fitting TRBD1. The source of this sequence is a human donor with alopecia areata. This material consisted of CD8+ T cells sorted from blood, taken at week 4, from a patient treated with tofacitinib. Here the CDR3 DNA reads TGTGCCAGCAGTTTAACAGCCGACAGGGCCTATAGCAATCAGCCCCAGCATTTT. As protein: CASSLTADRAYSNQPQHF. The full variable domain, in which reference TRBV28 and TRBJ1-5 provide the parts outside the CDR3, is DVKVTQSSRYLVKRTGEKVFLECVQDMDHENMFWYRQDPGLGLRLIYFSYDVKMKEKGDIPEGYSVSREKKERFSLILESASTNQTSMYLCASSLTADRAYSNQPQHFGDGTRLSIL.